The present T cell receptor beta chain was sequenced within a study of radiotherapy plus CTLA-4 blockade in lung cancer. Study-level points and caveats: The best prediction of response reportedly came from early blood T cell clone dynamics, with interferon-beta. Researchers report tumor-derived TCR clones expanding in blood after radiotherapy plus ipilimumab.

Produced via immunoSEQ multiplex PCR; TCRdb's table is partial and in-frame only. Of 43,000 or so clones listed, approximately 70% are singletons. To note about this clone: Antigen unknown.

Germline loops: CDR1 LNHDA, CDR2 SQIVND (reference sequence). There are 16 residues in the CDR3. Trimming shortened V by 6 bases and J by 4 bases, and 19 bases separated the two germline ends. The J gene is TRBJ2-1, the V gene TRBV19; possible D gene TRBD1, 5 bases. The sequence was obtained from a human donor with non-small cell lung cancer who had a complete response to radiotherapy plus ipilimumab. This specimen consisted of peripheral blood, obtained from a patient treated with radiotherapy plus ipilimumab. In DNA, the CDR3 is TGTGCCAGTAGAAGTCAGTCGGCAGGGCCGTACAATGAGCAGTTCTTC. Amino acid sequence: CASRSQSAGPYNEQFF.